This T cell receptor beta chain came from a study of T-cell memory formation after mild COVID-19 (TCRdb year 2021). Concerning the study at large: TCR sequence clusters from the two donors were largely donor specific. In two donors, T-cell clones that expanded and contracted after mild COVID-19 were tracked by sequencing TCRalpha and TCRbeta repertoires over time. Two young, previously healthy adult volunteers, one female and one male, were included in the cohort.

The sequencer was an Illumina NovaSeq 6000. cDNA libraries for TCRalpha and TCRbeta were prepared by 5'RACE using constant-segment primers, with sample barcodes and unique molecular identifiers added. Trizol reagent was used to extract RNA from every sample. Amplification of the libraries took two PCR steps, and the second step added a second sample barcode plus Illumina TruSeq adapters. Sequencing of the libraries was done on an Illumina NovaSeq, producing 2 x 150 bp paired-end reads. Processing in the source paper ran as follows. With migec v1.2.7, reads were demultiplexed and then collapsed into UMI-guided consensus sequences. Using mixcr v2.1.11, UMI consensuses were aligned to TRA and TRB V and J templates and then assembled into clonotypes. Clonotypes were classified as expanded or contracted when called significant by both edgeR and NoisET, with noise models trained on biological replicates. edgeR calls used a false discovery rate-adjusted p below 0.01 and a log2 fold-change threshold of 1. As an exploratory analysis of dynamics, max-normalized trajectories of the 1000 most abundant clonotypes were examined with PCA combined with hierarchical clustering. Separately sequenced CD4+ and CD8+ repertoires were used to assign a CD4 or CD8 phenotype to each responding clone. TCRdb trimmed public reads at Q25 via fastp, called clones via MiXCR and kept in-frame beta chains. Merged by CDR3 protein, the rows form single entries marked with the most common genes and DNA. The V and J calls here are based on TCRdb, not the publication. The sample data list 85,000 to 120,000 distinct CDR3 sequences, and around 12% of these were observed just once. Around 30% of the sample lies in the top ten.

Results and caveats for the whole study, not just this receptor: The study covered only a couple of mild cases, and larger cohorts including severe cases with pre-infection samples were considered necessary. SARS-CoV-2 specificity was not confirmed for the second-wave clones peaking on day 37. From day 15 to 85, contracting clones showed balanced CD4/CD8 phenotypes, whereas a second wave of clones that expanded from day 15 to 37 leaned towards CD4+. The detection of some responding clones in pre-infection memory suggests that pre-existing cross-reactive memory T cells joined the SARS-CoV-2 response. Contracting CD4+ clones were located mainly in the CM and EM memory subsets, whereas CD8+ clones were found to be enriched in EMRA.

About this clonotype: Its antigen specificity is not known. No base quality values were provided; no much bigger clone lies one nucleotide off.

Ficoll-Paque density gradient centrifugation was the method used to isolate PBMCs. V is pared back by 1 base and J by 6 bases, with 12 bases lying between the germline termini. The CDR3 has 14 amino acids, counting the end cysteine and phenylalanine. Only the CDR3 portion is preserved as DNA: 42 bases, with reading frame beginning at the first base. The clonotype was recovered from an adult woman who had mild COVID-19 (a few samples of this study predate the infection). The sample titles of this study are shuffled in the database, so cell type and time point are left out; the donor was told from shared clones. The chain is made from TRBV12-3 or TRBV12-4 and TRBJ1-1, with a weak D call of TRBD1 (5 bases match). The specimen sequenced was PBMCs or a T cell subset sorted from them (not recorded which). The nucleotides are TGTGCCAGCAGTTTAGACAAATGGGGCCCTGAAGCTTTCTTT. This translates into CASSLDKWGPEAFF.